This T cell receptor beta chain emerged from a study of T cells after yellow fever vaccination. This clonotype has more than one count but fewer than ten. TCRdb recomputed calls from the 5' RACE reads with MiXCR, one row per CDR3 protein. The sample lists a few hundred thousand distinct CDR3 sequences, 18% occurring once. This CDR3 has 16 amino acids. V lost 0 bases and J 1 base, leaving 10 bases between the germline ends. Germline CDR1 reads MGHRA; CDR2 reads YSYEKL. The source of this sequence is a man between 18 and 29 years old who received the YFV17D yellow fever vaccine. Source: PBMCs, taken before the yellow fever booster vaccination. This chain joins TRBV4-1 and TRBJ1-5, with D unclear. The CDR3 region has the DNA TGCGCCAGCAGCCAAGAACGAGGAGGGAGCAATCAGCCCCAGCATTTT. It specifies CASSQERGGSNQPQHF.